Given below is one TCR beta chain in context. The target of this receptor is not known. No per-base quality is available; no much larger clone lies one base away. TCRbeta CDR3 regions were amplified from genomic DNA using the immunoSEQ Assay, a bias-controlled multiplex PCR. On the authors' methods: Within the assay, amplification of reference gene primers was used to estimate how many nucleated cells each sample contained. Sequence reads were collapsed and filtered to measure the absolute abundance of every unique TCRbeta CDR3 rearrangement. For each sample, productive Simpson clonality was calculated as the square root of Simpson's diversity index across productive rearrangements. TCRdb mirrors the immuneACCESS table, restricted to in-frame sequences. Some clones are absent from its copies; in checked studies, under half trace to an unresolved V gene, and the reason for the others is unknown. For V, J and clone size, that table is used; D and trimming come from the DNA. In this sample the table shows over 300,000 clones, 80% to 90% of which occur a single time. The ten largest clonotypes hold nearly 6.5% of the sample.

This entry comes from a study of blood T cell repertoires in COVID-19 (dated by TCRdb to 2018 to 2020). Background for the entire study: Samples covering the acute and convalescent phases of COVID-19 were provided by collaborators in the United States, Italy and Spain. The repertoires were made available in a free public database intended to serve as a resource for research on the immune response to SARS-CoV-2. Sample metadata almost always included a de-identified subject ID, COVID-19 status, age in years and sex. Samples came from the ongoing ImmuneRACE study (first 160 participants) plus 1,254 subjects from 6 global collaborators. The prospective study material was composed of cDNA or gDNA derived from T cells, B-cell-depleted T cells, or PBMCs. Where available, HLA class I and class II types were taken from metadata supplied by the sample provider and were not determined by assay-based typing. Deeply sampled blood TCRbeta repertoires from subjects exposed to, actively infected with, or recovered from COVID-19 were included in the dataset. What the research found in general, with its limitations: The amount of clinical and demographic metadata varied by source and participant and was provided uncurated.

Taken from cysteine to phenylalanine, the CDR3 has 17 residues. The kept DNA is CDR3 alone, 51 bases in frame from the first base. For CDR1 and CDR2, the germline V gene lists MGHRA and YSYEKL. Germline trimming amounts to 4 bases on V and 5 bases on J, with 12 as the count of junction bases outside the gene matches. A second Seattle source provided samples from volunteer blood donors who had recovered from COVID-19. Each collaborating institution followed its own protocols to collect whole blood in K2EDTA tubes. For TCRbeta analysis, collaborator samples were shipped as frozen whole blood, as isolated PBMCs, or as DNA extracted from either sample type.

Sample: peripheral blood. This TCR came from a man between 18 and 35 years old who had recovered from COVID-19. This receptor chain uses TRBV4-1 and TRBJ1-5, and 9 junction bases match TRBD1. The DNA reads TGCGCCAGCAGCCCCCAGCGGGACAGGGTCCACGATCAGCCCCAGCATTTT. This is translated as CASSPQRDRVHDQPQHF.